Below, 27 T cell receptor beta chains from the same sample are listed, as sequenced in a study of T cells expressing NK-cell markers. TCRdb reanalyzed the 5' RACE reads, giving one entry per CDR3 protein sequence and no DNA. The listing contains over 150,000 distinct CDR3 sequences. Sequencing was done on a sample of blood T cells: a sorted CD56 or NKG2C T cell subset, CD4+ or CD8+ T cells, or bulk PBMC T cells (not recorded which). The source is a woman aged 45-59 years in good health.

The chain joins TRBV3-1 to TRBJ2-1; lacking DNA, the TRBD2 call made by TCRdb goes unchecked. The CDR3 sequence is 16 residues long. Germline assignment: CDR1 LGHDT and CDR2 YNNKEL (reference sequence). The CDR3 sequence is CASSSRSGPNWNEQFF.

The chain has TRBV12-3 or TRBV12-4 and TRBJ1-2; TCRdb outputs TRBD1, but without DNA this stays unchecked. The CDR3 covers 13 residues. The CDR3 spells CATRTGENYGYTF.

The chain has TRBV18 and TRBJ2-7; TCRdb selects TRBD1, and the lack of DNA leaves this call unchecked. This CDR3 is built from 14 residues. Germline CDR1 reads KGHSH; CDR2 reads LQKENI. The chain's CDR3 is CASSPGTNLYEQYF.

The rearrangement joins TRBV24-1 to TRBJ2-1; no DNA is available, so the TRBD1 call from TCRdb remains unchecked. This CDR3 has 16 amino acids. Germline CDR1 KGHDR, CDR2 SFDVKD. CDR3 amino acids: CATSDLDREGVNEQFF.

CDR3 amino acids: CASSRDGIATNEKLFF. This chain joins TRBV5-5 and TRBJ1-4. This CDR3 has 16 residues. Germline lookup yields CDR1 SGHKS and CDR2 YYEKEE (reference sequence). Full variable domain (remainder filled in from reference TRBV5-5 and TRBJ1-4): DAGVTQSPTHLIKTRGQQVTLRCSPISGHKSVSWYQQVLGQGPQFIFQYYEKEERGRGNFPDRFSARQFPNYSSELNVNALLLGDSALYLCASSRDGIATNEKLFFGSGTQLSVL.

V gene TRBV20-1 combines with J gene TRBJ2-7. The CDR3 contains 15 residues. Per the germline V gene, CDR1 is DFQATT and CDR2 is SNEGSKA (reference sequence). CDR3 sequence: CSARDETMSSYEQYF.

V usage is TRBV14 and J usage is TRBJ2-7. CDR3 length: 12 amino acids. Germline CDR1 SGHDN, CDR2 FVKESK. CDR3 region: CASSPGTYEQYF. The whole variable domain, remainder taken from reference TRBV14 and TRBJ2-7, is EAGVTQFPSHSVIEKGQTVTLRCDPISGHDNLYWYRRVMGKEIKFLLHFVKESKQDESGMPNNRFLAERTGGTYSTLKVQPAELEDSGVYFCASSPGTYEQYFGPGTRLTVT.

J is TRBJ1-5 and V is TRBV12-3 or TRBV12-4; the D call from TCRdb, TRBD1, cannot be confirmed without DNA. This CDR3 has 14 residues. CDR3 amino acids: CASSLGTGAQPQHF.

The chain couples TRBV6-1 to TRBJ1-1; the TCRdb call, TRBD1, lacks DNA for checking. This CDR3 is 16 amino acids long. Germline V gene lookup returns CDR1 MNHNS and CDR2 SASEGT. The CDR3 here is CASSEAARTGYTEAFF.

This chain links TRBV27 with TRBJ2-7; the D gene TCRdb calls, TRBD1, cannot be checked with no DNA. Germline CDR1 and CDR2: MNHEY and SMNVEV (reference sequence). The CDR3 has 18 amino acids. Here the CDR3 reads CASSQIPHRAKANYEQYF.

The chain carries TRBV5-1 and TRBJ1-3; the TCRdb call, TRBD1, lacks DNA for checking. This CDR3 spans 17 amino acids. Per the germline V gene, CDR1 is SGHRS and CDR2 is YFSETQ. The CDR3 reads CASSSGTGQTDRNTIYF. Full variable domain (rest looked up from reference TRBV5-1 and TRBJ1-3): KAGVTQTPRYLIKTRGQQVTLSCSPISGHRSVSWYQQTPGQGLQFLFEYFSETQRNKGNFPGRFSGRQFSNSRSEMNVSTLELGDSALYLCASSSGTGQTDRNTIYFGEGSWLTVV.

The chain uses TRBV7-8 and TRBJ1-2. Germline V gives CDR1 SGHVS, CDR2 FQNEAQ. The CDR3 runs to 14 residues. This CDR3 reads CASSPTDSPYGYTF.

The V gene is TRBV24-1, the J gene TRBJ2-3; TCRdb outputs TRBD2, but without DNA this stays unchecked. The germline gives CDR1 KGHDR, CDR2 SFDVKD. This CDR3 is built from 16 residues. This CDR3 is CATSDGEREPADTQYF.

The chain is built from TRBV20-1 and TRBJ2-2; TCRdb picks TRBD1, but there is no DNA to check that call. The germline V gene has CDR1 DFQATT and CDR2 SNEGSKA (reference sequence). This CDR3 contains 14 residues. Here the CDR3 reads CSARELAAPGELFF.

CDR3 in amino acids: CASTLLAGGEEYEQYF. This chain links TRBV7-9 with TRBJ2-7; TCRdb outputs TRBD2, but without DNA this stays unchecked. This CDR3 has 16 residues. CDR1 and CDR2 (germline): SEHNR, FQNEAQ (reference sequence).

This chain links TRBV5-6 with TRBJ2-1. Looked up from germline, CDR1 is SGHDT and CDR2 is YYEEEE. The CDR3 contains 13 residues. The CDR3 reads CASSVGSYNEQFF.

The chain is built from TRBV15 and TRBJ2-6. Germline V gene sequence: CDR1 LNHNV, CDR2 YYDKDF (reference sequence). The CDR3 totals 15 residues. The CDR3 is CATSSEFSGANVLTF.

The V call is TRBV29-1, the J call TRBJ2-7; there is no DNA to check the TCRdb D call of TRBD1. CDR3 length equals 14 residues. Germline assignment: CDR1 SQVTM and CDR2 ANQGSEA. The CDR3 is CSVDRGDPTYEQYF.

The chain recombines TRBV29-1 with TRBJ2-7; TCRdb names TRBD1, which stays unverified in the absence of DNA. CDR3 size: 11 residues. The V gene's germline CDR1 is SQVTM and CDR2 ANQGSEA. The CDR3 protein is CSVRRGYEQYF.

CDR3 residues: CASGETSGTLYNEQFF. The V gene is TRBV12-3 or TRBV12-4, the J gene TRBJ2-1; the D call of TRBD2 rests on TCRdb alone, since no DNA is present to check it. The length of the CDR3 is 16 residues.

This rearrangement joins TRBV5-1 to TRBJ2-5; no DNA is available, so the TRBD2 call from TCRdb remains unchecked. The length of the CDR3 is 15 residues. Germline CDR1 SGHRS, CDR2 YFSETQ. The CDR3 loop is CASSLEGLIQETQYF.

V is TRBV29-1 and J is TRBJ2-3. Germline-derived CDR1 and CDR2 are SQVTM and ANQGSEA. CDR3 length: 11 residues. This chain's CDR3 is CSVDLTDTQYF.

This chain links TRBV3-1 with TRBJ1-2; absent DNA, TCRdb's TRBD1 call cannot be checked. The germline gives CDR1 LGHDT, CDR2 YNNKEL (reference sequence). This CDR3 has 14 amino acids. CDR3 protein: CASSLVRGIDGYTF.

The chain recombines TRBV12-3 or TRBV12-4 with TRBJ2-7; TCRdb selects TRBD1, and the lack of DNA leaves this call unchecked. The CDR3 runs 13 residues. The chain's CDR3 is CASSDRGADEQYF.

This sequence joins TRBV27 and TRBJ2-3; TCRdb designates TRBD1, a call that cannot be tested without DNA. There are 17 residues in the CDR3. Germline V gene lookup returns CDR1 MNHEY and CDR2 SMNVEV (reference sequence). The CDR3 region is CASSFYPLDRGTDTQYF.

The chain has TRBV4-2 and TRBJ2-1. Germline assignment: CDR1 LGHNA and CDR2 YNFKEQ. This CDR3 is built from 14 residues. CDR3 sequence reads: CASSQGTTFYEQFF.

This chain connects TRBV4-1 to TRBJ2-7; the D gene TCRdb calls, TRBD1, cannot be checked with no DNA. Germline V gene sequence: CDR1 MGHRA, CDR2 YSYEKL. The CDR3 runs 16 residues. CDR3: CASSQAPGTAAYEQYF.